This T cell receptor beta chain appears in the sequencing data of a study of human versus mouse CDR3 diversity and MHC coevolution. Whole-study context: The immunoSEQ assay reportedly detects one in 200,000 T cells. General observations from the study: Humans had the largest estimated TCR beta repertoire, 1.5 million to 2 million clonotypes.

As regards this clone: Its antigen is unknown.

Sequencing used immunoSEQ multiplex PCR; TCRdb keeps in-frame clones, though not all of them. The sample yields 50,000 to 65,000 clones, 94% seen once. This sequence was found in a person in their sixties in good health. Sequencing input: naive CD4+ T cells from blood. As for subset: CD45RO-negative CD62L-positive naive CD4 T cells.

CDR3 residues: CASSPGLAGGGTQYF. The DNA of the CDR3 is TGTGCCAGCTCACCAGGCCTAGCGGGAGGAGGTACGCAGTATTTT. V and J are TRBV18 and TRBJ2-3; 11 bases line up with TRBD2. The CDR3 contains 15 residues. Germline V gives CDR1 KGHSH, CDR2 LQKENI. J gave up 8 bases and V 2 bases, and 6 bases lay outside the gene matches.